The T cell receptor (beta chain) described here comes from a study of blood T cells in healthy people across ages. Study-wide points: There were more naive CD4+ cells and higher diversity in long-lived donors than in aged donors. The diversity estimates, figures obtained from one million T cells, were considered underestimates.

This clonotype appeared a few times. Its antigen is still unknown. CDR3 length: 17 residues. The J segment lost 4 bases and the V segment lost 0 bases, leaving 5 bases of the junction unmatched. Germline CDR1 is KGHDR and CDR2 is SFDVKD. Each sample provided at least 5 micrograms of extracted total RNA. Combining a sample-barcoded 5' primer with a J-beta primer mix, a second PCR ran for roughly 7 to 12 cycles. A minimum of 2.5 million CDR3-containing paired-end reads was obtained for each sample. TCRdb re-derived calls from the 5' RACE reads in MiXCR, one entry per CDR3 protein. The profile shows under 2 million distinct CDR3 sequences, about 31% of them singletons.

V and J are TRBV24-1 and TRBJ2-2; 9 bases are shared with TRBD2. The sequenced sample was blood. The sequence was collected from a woman aged 25 to 39 in good health. CDR3 DNA: TGTGCCACCAGTGATTTGCTTAGCGGGAGAGGCACCGGGGAGCTGTTTTTT. Translation: CATSDLLSGRGTGELFF.